One and the same sample provided the 5 T cell receptor beta chains below, sequenced in a study of blood T cell repertoires in COVID-19. Clones were read by immunoSEQ multiplex PCR, and TCRdb kept only the in-frame ones, dropping some. The sample has approximately 110,000 clones; over 75% are singletons. Input material: peripheral blood. Receptor source: a man aged 50 or older with acute or convalescent COVID-19.

The gene calls are TRBV19 and TRBJ1-1, with D hard to call. Between the trimmed V and J ends, which lost 3 bases and 0 bases, there was a span of 8 bases. The CDR3 loop spans 14 amino acids. Germline CDR1 LNHDA, CDR2 SQIVND (reference sequence). The CDR3: CASSISVMNTEAFF. CDR3 bases: TGTGCCAGTAGTATTTCAGTTATGAACACTGAAGCTTTCTTT.

The V gene is TRBV5-6, the J gene TRBJ2-7; TRBD1 is a possible D gene (5 bases). CDR1 is SGHDT and CDR2 is YYEEEE in the germline V gene. Between the trimmed V and J ends, which lost 1 base and 3 bases, there was a span of 5 bases. The CDR3 has 12 residues. As DNA, the CDR3 is TGTGCCAGCAGCTTGACAGGCTACGAGCAGTACTTC. Translated: CASSLTGYEQYF.

The chain combines TRBV10-3 with TRBJ2-7; 8 bases are a match to TRBD1. This CDR3 has 13 residues. Germline V CDR1 and CDR2: ENHRY, SYGVKD. Trimming cost V 6 bases and J 5 bases; bases outside gene matches: 6. The CDR3 DNA is TGTGCCATCAGACCGGACAGGGACCACGAGCAGTACTTC. Amino acid sequence: CAIRPDRDHEQYF.

This sequence joins TRBV3-1 (or the pseudogene TRBV3-2) and TRBJ2-7; the D gene is possibly TRBD2 (6 bases). Trimming removed 3 bases from V and 13 bases from J, with 19 bases in between. This CDR3 spans 13 amino acids. CDR1 and CDR2 from the germline V gene are LGHDT and YNNKEL (reference sequence). The CDR3 nucleotides are TGTGCCAGCAGCCAGGGCCTGGGGGTAGCGGTCTACTTC. Its translation is CASSQGLGVAVYF.

CDR3 sequence (DNA): TGTGCCATCACAGGGGAAAGCAATCAGCCCCAGCATTTT. As protein: CAITGESNQPQHF. The chain recombines TRBV10-3 with TRBJ1-5, with D possibly TRBD1 on 6 matching bases. Trimming stripped 7 bases from V and 1 base from J, with 8 bases between. This CDR3 contains 13 residues. Germline assignment: CDR1 ENHRY and CDR2 SYGVKD.